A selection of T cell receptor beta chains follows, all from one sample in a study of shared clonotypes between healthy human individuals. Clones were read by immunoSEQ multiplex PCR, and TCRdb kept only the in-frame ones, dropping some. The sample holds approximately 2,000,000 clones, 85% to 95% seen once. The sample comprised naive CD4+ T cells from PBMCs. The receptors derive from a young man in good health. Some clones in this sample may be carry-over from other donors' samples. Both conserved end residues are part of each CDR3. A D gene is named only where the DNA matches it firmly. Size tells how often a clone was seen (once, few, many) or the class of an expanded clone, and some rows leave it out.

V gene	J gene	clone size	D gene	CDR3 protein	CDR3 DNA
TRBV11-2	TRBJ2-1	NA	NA	CASSLKGPVMYEQFF	TGTGCCAGCAGCTTAAAGGGTCCTGTGATGTATGAGCAGTTCTTC
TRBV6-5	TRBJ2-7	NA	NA	CASSSTKLRTYEQYF	TGTGCCAGCAGTTCTACCAAGCTACGTACCTACGAGCAGTACTTC
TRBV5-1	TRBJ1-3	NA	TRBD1	CASSSDRAGNTIYF	TGCGCCAGCAGCTCTGACAGGGCTGGAAACACCATATATTTT
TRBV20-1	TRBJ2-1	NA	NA	CSARPGDEQFF	TGCAGTGCTAGACCGGGAGATGAGCAGTTCTTC
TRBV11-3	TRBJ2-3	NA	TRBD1	CASSLGTGYTDTQYF	TGTGCCAGCAGCTTGGGGACAGGTTACACAGATACGCAGTATTTT
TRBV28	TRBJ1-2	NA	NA	CASSLTGVRGYTF	TGTGCCAGCAGTTTAACTGGTGTGAGGGGCTACACCTTC
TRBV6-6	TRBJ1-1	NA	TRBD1	CASSYGTGAEAFF	TGTGCCAGCAGTTACGGGACAGGGGCTGAAGCTTTCTTT
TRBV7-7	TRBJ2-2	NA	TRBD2	CASSSGLVGGELFF	TGTGCCAGCAGCTCGGGACTAGTCGGCGGGGAGCTGTTTTTT
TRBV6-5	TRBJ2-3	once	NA	CASSYSTGAADTQYF	TGTGCCAGCAGTTACTCGACGGGAGCGGCAGATACGCAGTATTTT
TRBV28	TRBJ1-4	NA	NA	CASRDPGTRYEKLFF	TGTGCCAGCAGAGACCCTGGGACTAGGTATGAAAAACTGTTTTTT
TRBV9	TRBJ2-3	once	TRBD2	CASSSLSGRVTDTQYF	TGTGCCAGCAGCTCGCTTAGCGGGAGAGTGACAGATACGCAGTATTTT
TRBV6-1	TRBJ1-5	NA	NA	CASSEATQPQHF	TGTGCCAGCAGTGAAGCGACTCAGCCCCAGCATTTT
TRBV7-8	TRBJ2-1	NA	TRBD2	CASSLAPGTSGTYNEQFF	TGTGCCAGCAGCTTAGCGCCCGGGACTAGCGGCACCTACAATGAGCAGTTCTTC
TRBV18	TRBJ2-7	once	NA	CASSPDFRTAYEQYF	TGTGCCAGCTCACCAGACTTTCGGACAGCCTACGAGCAGTACTTC
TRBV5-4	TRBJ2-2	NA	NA	CASSQHPTGITGELFF	TGTGCCAGCAGTCAACACCCCACAGGAATCACCGGGGAGCTGTTTTTT
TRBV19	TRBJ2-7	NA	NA	CASSIEDHSYEQYF	TGTGCCAGTAGTATAGAAGACCACTCCTACGAGCAGTACTTC
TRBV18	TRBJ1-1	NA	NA	CASSPGPINTEAFF	TGTGCCAGCTCACCCGGGCCTATAAACACTGAAGCTTTCTTT
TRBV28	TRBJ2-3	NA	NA	CASSPLYGIWGTDTQYF	TGTGCCAGCAGCCCACTTTACGGAATCTGGGGCACAGATACGCAGTATTTT
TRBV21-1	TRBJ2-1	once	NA	CASSKKSPRSSYNEQFF	TGTGCCAGCAGCAAGAAGAGTCCGCGGAGCTCCTACAATGAGCAGTTCTTC
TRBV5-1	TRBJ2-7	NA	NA	CASSLTGTHEQYF	TGCGCCAGCAGCTTGACAGGGACCCACGAGCAGTACTTC
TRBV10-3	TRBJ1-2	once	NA	CAISRDPWNYGYTF	TGTGCCATCAGCAGAGACCCCTGGAACTATGGCTACACCTTC
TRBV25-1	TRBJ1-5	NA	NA	CASSEGGRGDQPQHF	TGTGCCAGCAGTGAGGGTGGTAGGGGGGATCAGCCCCAGCATTTT
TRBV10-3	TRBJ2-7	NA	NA	CAISQGPRYEQYF	TGTGCCATCAGTCAAGGACCGCGCTACGAGCAGTACTTC
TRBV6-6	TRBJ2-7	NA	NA	CASRRALPYEQYF	TGTGCCAGCCGCCGGGCCCTTCCCTACGAGCAGTACTTC
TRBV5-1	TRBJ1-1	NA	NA	CASSDDFETEAFF	TGCGCCAGCAGCGACGATTTCGAGACTGAAGCTTTCTTT
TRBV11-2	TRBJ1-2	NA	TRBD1	CASSRDRGTYGYTF	TGTGCCAGCAGCCGGGACAGGGGCACGTATGGCTACACCTTC
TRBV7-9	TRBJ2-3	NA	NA	CASSPQGDTQYF	TGTGCCAGCAGCCCCCAGGGGGATACGCAGTATTTT
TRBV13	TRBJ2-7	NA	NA	CASSPRADTRRGQYF	TGTGCCAGCAGCCCCCGGGCGGACACAAGAAGGGGGCAGTACTTC
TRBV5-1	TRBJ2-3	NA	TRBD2	CASSLETSGNTDTQYF	TGCGCCAGCAGCTTGGAGACTAGCGGGAACACAGATACGCAGTATTTT
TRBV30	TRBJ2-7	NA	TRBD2	CAWSVASGSYEQYF	TGTGCCTGGAGTGTAGCTAGCGGGAGCTACGAGCAGTACTTC
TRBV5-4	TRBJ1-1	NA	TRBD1	CASSLGTGVRSAFF	TGTGCCAGCAGCTTGGGGACAGGGGTTCGGTCGGCTTTCTTT
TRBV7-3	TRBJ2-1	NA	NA	CASSEKWGNEQFF	TGTGCCAGCAGCGAAAAATGGGGCAATGAGCAGTTCTTC
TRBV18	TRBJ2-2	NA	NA	CASSPTRGRTGELFF	TGTGCCAGCTCACCAACCAGGGGTAGGACCGGGGAGCTGTTTTTT
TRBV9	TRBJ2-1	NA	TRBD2	CASSGGEGWSYNEQFF	TGTGCCAGCAGCGGTGGGGAGGGTTGGTCCTACAATGAGCAGTTCTTC
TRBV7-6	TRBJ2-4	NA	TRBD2	CASSSRLAGRAKNIQYF	TGTGCCAGCAGCTCTAGACTAGCGGGCCGAGCCAAAAACATTCAGTACTTC
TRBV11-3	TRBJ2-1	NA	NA	CASSLERASGSSYNEQFF	TGTGCCAGCAGCTTAGAACGCGCGTCAGGAAGCTCCTACAATGAGCAGTTCTTC
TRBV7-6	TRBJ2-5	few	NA	CASSQQETQYF	TGTGCCAGCAGCCAACAAGAGACCCAGTACTTC
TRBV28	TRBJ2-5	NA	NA	CASSPAGGPETQYF	TGTGCCAGCAGCCCGGCGGGCGGGCCGGAGACCCAGTACTTC
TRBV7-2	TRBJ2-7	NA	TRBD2	CASSSSPSGRAHEQYF	TGTGCCAGCAGCTCGTCCCCTTCCGGGAGGGCCCACGAGCAGTACTTC
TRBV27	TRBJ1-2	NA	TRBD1	CASSPYRGRDGYGYTF	TGTGCCAGCAGTCCTTACAGGGGGCGGGACGGCTATGGCTACACCTTC
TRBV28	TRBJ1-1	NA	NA	CASSLSPGRMNTEAFF	TGTGCCAGCAGTTTATCCCCGGGTAGGATGAACACTGAAGCTTTCTTT
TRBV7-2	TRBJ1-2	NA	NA	CASSYDAGPSTYGYTF	TGTGCCAGCAGCTACGACGCGGGACCTAGTACCTATGGCTACACCTTC
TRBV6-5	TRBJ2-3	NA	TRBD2	CASSYQRDTDTQYF	TGTGCCAGCAGTTACCAGCGGGACACAGATACGCAGTATTTT
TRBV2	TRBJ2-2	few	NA	CAGGQENTGELFF	TGTGCCGGGGGGCAGGAGAACACCGGGGAGCTGTTTTTT
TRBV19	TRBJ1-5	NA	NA	CASSIDRQGQPQHF	TGTGCCAGTAGTATAGATCGCCAGGGACAGCCCCAGCATTTT
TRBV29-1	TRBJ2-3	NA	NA	CSANGGADTQYF	TGCAGCGCCAACGGGGGCGCAGATACGCAGTATTTT
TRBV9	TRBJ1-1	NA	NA	CASSEGLTSYAEAFF	TGTGCCAGCAGCGAGGGACTTACTAGTTACGCTGAAGCTTTCTTT
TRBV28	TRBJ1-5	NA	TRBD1	CASRQGAVVQPQHF	TGTGCCAGCAGACAGGGGGCTGTGGTTCAGCCCCAGCATTTT